There are a few counts of the clone carrying this TCR beta chain. The antigen is not known. Averaging around 110 mL, one heparinised blood draw came from each individual donor. All of the isolated RNA was reverse transcribed, so expressed TCRB transcripts were sequenced. The assay was immunoSEQ multiplex PCR, and TCRdb's table has in-frame clones only and misses some. Of 250,000 to 350,000 clones in the sample, about 14% were seen once. This sample stems from a study of beta chain features in type 1 diabetes. Germline V gene data show CDR1 as SGHRS and CDR2 as YFSETQ. Unmatched junction bases numbered 6, after V lost 4 bases and J lost 3 bases. The CDR3 has 15 amino acids. Notes on the study in general: Whether TCRB rearrangement is influenced by HLA type went unresolved here. Patients with Type 1 diabetes showed moderately but significantly shorter TCRB CDR3s in all four CD4+ subsets. The cDNA sequencing approach could over-represent high-TCR-expressing cells.

Sequenced sample: central memory CD4+ T cells from blood. The J gene is TRBJ2-3, the V gene TRBV5-1, with 9 nucleotides matching TRBD1. The receptor comes from a man in his thirties or forties in good health. Here the CDR3 reads CASSRGDRETDTQYF. DNA of the CDR3: TGCGCCAGCAGCCGCGGGGACAGGGAGACAGATACGCAGTATTTT.